The 23 T cell receptor beta chains below all came from one sample that was sequenced in a study of blood T cell repertoires in COVID-19. Repertoires were generated with immunoSEQ multiplex PCR, while TCRdb's copy carries only in-frame clones and drops some. The sample includes a few hundred thousand clones, around 90% of them seen just once. The sample was peripheral blood. All receptors derive from a woman aged 50 to 60 with COVID-19, enrolled during active disease.

The chain is built from TRBV28 and TRBJ1-1, with 8 nucleotides matching TRBD1. Germline trimming cut 8 bases from V and 0 bases from J; bases unmatched to any gene: 14. CDR1 is MDHEN, CDR2 SYDVKM, per germline. CDR3 length equals 17 residues. The CDR3 sequence is CASPARGQGALNTEAFF. CDR3 coding DNA: TGTGCCAGCCCCGCCCGAGGGCAGGGGGCCCTGAACACTGAAGCTTTCTTT.

This clone is a singleton in its sample. This CDR3 reads CASSLKSTGGYNQPQHF. CDR3 bases: TGTGCCAGCAGTTTGAAATCGACAGGGGGATACAATCAGCCCCAGCATTTT. The chain couples TRBV27 to TRBJ1-5; 9 bases are a match to TRBD1. The germline CDR1 and CDR2 sequences are MNHEY and SMNVEV (reference sequence). This CDR3 has 17 amino acids. V dropped 3 bases and J dropped 3; count of bases not matched to a gene: 9.

J is TRBJ1-1 and V is TRBV5-4; a weak D match, TRBD1 (6 bases). The CDR3 contains 12 residues. Trimming removed 6 bases from V and 5 bases from J, with 11 bases in between. Germline V gene lookup returns CDR1 SGHNT and CDR2 YYREEE (reference sequence). The CDR3 is CASKGDETEAFF. CDR3 DNA sequence: TGTGCCAGCAAGGGGGATGAGACTGAAGCTTTCTTT.

V is TRBV12-2 and J is TRBJ2-4; TRBD2 is taken as the D call from the table, unchecked against the DNA. TRBV12-2 is termed a pseudogene. The CDR3 loop spans 17 amino acids. As DNA, the CDR3 is TGTGCAAGTCGCCCTGAGGGCCTCCATGAGGCCAAAAACATTCAGTACTTC. This gives the protein CASRPEGLHEAKNIQYF.

V usage is TRBV5-1 and J usage is TRBJ2-3, with 12 bases that match TRBD2. The CDR3 spans 16 residues. Germline trimming cut 0 bases from V and 4 bases from J; bases unmatched to any gene: 3. Germline CDR1 is SGHRS and CDR2 is YFSETQ. CDR3 sequence (DNA): TGCGCCAGCAGCTTGGATCTAGCGGGAGGGCCAGATACGCAGTATTTT. Its translation is CASSLDLAGGPDTQYF.

This CDR3 reads CASSSRTGMEETQYF. The CDR3 DNA reads TGCGCCAGCAGCTCGCGGACAGGGATGGAAGAGACCCAGTACTTC. The V and J genes are TRBV5-1 and TRBJ2-5; 8 positions agree with TRBD1. Germline-derived CDR1 and CDR2 are SGHRS and YFSETQ. V gave up 3 bases and J gave up 3 bases; unmatched junction bases: 7. This CDR3 region has 15 residues.

The rearrangement uses TRBV5-4 and TRBJ1-1, with D maybe TRBD1 (6 bases). Germline V gene sequence: CDR1 SGHNT, CDR2 YYREEE (reference sequence). V was clipped by 4 bases and J by 1 base, with 17 bases between them. The CDR3 runs to 16 residues. The CDR3 nucleotides read TGTGCCAGCAGCCTATATGGGGGCCTACAGAACACTGAAGCTTTCTTT. Protein: CASSLYGGLQNTEAFF.

As to this clone: Other DNA variants within this sample encode the same CDR3. The CDR3: CASSLAGGAYEQYF. CDR3 in DNA: TGTGCCAGCAGCTTAGCAGGGGGAGCCTACGAGCAGTACTTC. The gene calls are TRBV7-9 and TRBJ2-7; a possible D gene is TRBD1 (6 bases). CDR1 and CDR2 (germline): SEHNR, FQNEAQ (reference sequence). CDR3 length equals 14 residues. The V gene lost 0 bases and the J gene lost 2 bases, with 8 bases spanning the gap.

The chain is built from TRBV21-1 and TRBJ2-3; the D call TRBD2 from the table was never checked on the DNA. TRBV21-1 is termed a pseudogene. The CDR3 consists of 20 residues. CDR3 sequence: CASSKDTTKTGTSDNDTQYF. CDR3 DNA: TGTGCCAGCAGCAAAGATACCACCAAGACCGGGACTAGCGACAATGATACGCAGTATTTT.

The V call is TRBV30, the J call TRBJ1-2; D is perhaps TRBD1 (5 bases). From germline, CDR1 is GTSNPN and CDR2 SVGIG (reference sequence). This CDR3 spans 13 amino acids. V was cut by 3 bases and J by 4 bases, with 12 bases left in between. CDR3 protein: CAWRAGGGYGYTF. For the CDR3, the DNA is TGTGCCTGGAGGGCGGGGGGAGGCTATGGCTACACCTTC.

The genes are TRBV19 and TRBJ1-3; 8 bases agree with TRBD1. Losses at the gene ends were 6 bases for V and 1 base for J; bases not matched to a gene: 5. Germline-derived CDR1 and CDR2 are LNHDA and SQIVND (reference sequence). CDR3 size: 15 residues. CDR3 amino acids: CASSAGTGSGNTIYF. CDR3 nucleotide sequence: TGTGCCAGTAGCGCAGGGACAGGTTCTGGAAACACCATATATTTT.

The chain is built from TRBV10-3 and TRBJ1-5; 7 positions agree with TRBD1. The CDR3 contains 17 residues. After removal of 10 bases from V and 7 bases from J, the junction contained 22 bases not matched to a gene. CDR1 ENHRY and CDR2 SYGVKD come from the germline V gene. The CDR3 protein is CATQSHRDRWNPQPQHF. The CDR3 bases are TGTGCCACGCAAAGCCACCGGGACAGATGGAATCCCCAGCCCCAGCATTTT.

J is TRBJ1-2 and V is TRBV6-5, with 11 nucleotides matching TRBD1. CDR3 length: 15 amino acids. Germline lookup yields CDR1 MNHEY and CDR2 SVGAGI. J gave up 4 bases and V 2 bases, and 3 bases lay outside the gene matches. CDR3 nucleotides: TGTGCCAGCAGTTACGGGGACAGGGGGAGCTATGGCTACACCTTC. Amino acids: CASSYGDRGSYGYTF.

The V gene is TRBV19, the J gene TRBJ1-6, with 10 nucleotides matching TRBD1. This CDR3 has 13 residues. The junction had 1 base not matched to a gene; V was cut back by 5 bases and J by 9 bases. The V gene's germline CDR1 is LNHDA and CDR2 SQIVND (reference sequence). The CDR3: CASSDRGRSPLHF. For the CDR3, the DNA is TGTGCCAGTAGTGACAGGGGGCGTTCACCCCTCCACTTT.

The gene calls are TRBV5-1 and TRBJ2-7; 7 nucleotides agree with TRBD1. CDR1 SGHRS and CDR2 YFSETQ come from the germline V gene. Trimming removed 4 bases from V and 2 bases from J; junction bases left unmatched: 3. The CDR3 consists of 13 residues. The CDR3 loop is CASSDGQAYEQYF. CDR3 nucleotides: TGCGCCAGCAGCGACGGACAGGCCTACGAGCAGTACTTC.

The chain has TRBV6-5 and TRBJ1-1; a weak D match, TRBD1 (5 bases). Germline CDR1 MNHEY, CDR2 SVGAGI. V was trimmed by 6 bases and J by 8 bases, leaving 19 bases between them. CDR3 length: 14 amino acids. As DNA, the CDR3 is TGTGCCAGCAGACCGACAGAGTGGGGCTCGGAAGCTTTCTTT. Its translation is CASRPTEWGSEAFF.

The chain is built from TRBV5-1 and TRBJ1-1, with TRBD1 matching over 10 bases. CDR1 SGHRS and CDR2 YFSETQ come from the germline V gene. This CDR3 has 14 residues. V shed 0 bases and J 8 bases; nucleotides not matched to a gene: 4. CDR3 amino acids: CASSLGDRGWEAFF. The CDR3 nucleotides are TGCGCCAGCAGCTTGGGGGACAGGGGTTGGGAAGCTTTCTTT.

This clone was counted once. This chain uses TRBV6-5 with TRBJ1-2; possibly TRBD1 for D (6 bases). The ends were cut back, 6 bases at V and 4 bases at J, with 18 bases in the middle. Germline V gene sequence: CDR1 MNHEY, CDR2 SVGAGI. The CDR3 runs 15 residues. The CDR3 here is CASRVPTGLGYGYTF. Here the CDR3 DNA reads TGTGCCAGCAGGGTACCCACAGGGCTGGGCTATGGCTACACCTTC.

The chain has TRBV27 and TRBJ2-2; D unclear. Germline V CDR1 and CDR2: MNHEY, SMNVEV (reference sequence). V gave up 1 base and J gave up 6 bases, with 18 bases separating them. The CDR3 is 17 residues long. The CDR3 nucleotides read TGTGCCAGCAGTTTATTGTCAGGAACCCTGGTCCCCGGGGAGCTGTTTTTT. Its protein is CASSLLSGTLVPGELFF.

The genes are TRBV24-1 and TRBJ2-3, with 8 nucleotides matching TRBD2. With V trimmed by 5 bases and J by 2 bases, 14 bases remained unmatched. Germline V gene lookup returns CDR1 KGHDR and CDR2 SFDVKD. This CDR3 contains 18 residues. Written as DNA, the CDR3 is TGTGCCACCAGTGTAGCGGGGAGGGCAGGGCCGATCACAGATACGCAGTATTTT. Its protein is CATSVAGRAGPITDTQYF.

The chain is built from TRBV29-1 and TRBJ2-1, with D maybe TRBD1 (6 bases). The CDR3 contains 17 residues. V was clipped by 3 bases and J by 3 bases, with 21 bases between them. Germline V gene data show CDR1 as SQVTM and CDR2 as ANQGSEA. This CDR3 is CSVDSGPKTGYYNEQFF. In DNA, the CDR3 is TGCAGCGTTGATTCGGGCCCTAAGACAGGTTACTACAATGAGCAGTTCTTC.

Concerning this clone itself: Additional DNA sequences in this sample encode the identical CDR3. The chain employs TRBV18 and TRBJ2-5; TRBD1 matches 8 bases. This CDR3 contains 13 residues. Looked up from germline, CDR1 is KGHSH and CDR2 is LQKENI. The junction had 4 bases not matched to a gene; V was cut back by 6 bases and J by 4 bases. The CDR3 loop is CASSPGQGETQYF. The CDR3 DNA reads TGTGCCAGCTCCCCCGGACAGGGAGAGACCCAGTACTTC.

The chain is built from TRBV29-1 and TRBJ2-5; 7 bases align to TRBD2. Germline loops: CDR1 SQVTM, CDR2 ANQGSEA. CDR3 length: 16 residues. The ends lost 4 bases at V and 2 bases at J; junction bases unmatched: 13. The CDR3 sequence is CSVASGGMGSQETQYF. The CDR3 DNA reads as TGCAGCGTTGCTAGCGGAGGGATGGGGTCTCAAGAGACCCAGTACTTC.